A selection of T cell receptor beta chains follows, all from one sample in a study of blood T cell repertoires in COVID-19. The protocol was immunoSEQ multiplex PCR, while the TCRdb copy is restricted to in-frame clones and leaves out a portion. The sample contains tens of thousands of clones, roughly 88% of which appear only once. Sequencing used peripheral blood. All receptors derive from a man over 45 with COVID-19, enrolled during active disease. Each CDR3 is given with its conserved first and last residue. Fields, in order: CDR3 length, J gene, clone size, D gene, V gene, CDR3 DNA, CDR3 protein. The D gene is left open where the match is weak. Size tells how often a clone was seen (once, few, many) or the class of an expanded clone, and some rows leave it out.

length: 14
J: TRBJ1-2
size: .
D: .
V: TRBV19
DNA: TGTGCCAGTAGTATCGGGGGGGGTCCTTATGGCTACACCTTC
CDR3: CASSIGGGPYGYTF

length: 14
J: TRBJ2-2
size: .
D: .
V: TRBV6-5
DNA: TGTGCCAGCAGTTCACTCGTTCTGGCCGGGGAGCTGTTTTTT
CDR3: CASSSLVLAGELFF

length: 16
J: TRBJ1-6
size: .
D: TRBD1
V: TRBV7-6
DNA: TGTGCCAGCAGCTCAAGGCTGGACAGGGGGAATTCACCCCTCCACTTT
CDR3: CASSSRLDRGNSPLHF

length: 14
J: TRBJ2-7
size: .
D: TRBD2
V: TRBV12-5
DNA: TGTGCTAGTGGACTAGCGGGAGGGTTGTACGAGCAGTACTTC
CDR3: CASGLAGGLYEQYF

length: 13
J: TRBJ1-1
size: .
D: .
V: TRBV3-1/TRBV3-2
DNA: TGTGCCAGCAGCCAAGATCTGAGGAACGAAGCTTTCTTT
CDR3: CASSQDLRNEAFF

length: 16
J: TRBJ2-5
size: .
D: TRBD1
V: TRBV7-2
DNA: TGTGCCAGCAGCTTACTTGGACAGGGGCCGGGGGAGACCCAGTACTTC
CDR3: CASSLLGQGPGETQYF

length: 13
J: TRBJ2-3
size: .
D: .
V: TRBV3-1/TRBV3-2
DNA: TGTGCCAGCAGCCAAGGTCTCCTGGATACGCAGTATTTT
CDR3: CASSQGLLDTQYF

length: 15
J: TRBJ2-5
size: .
D: TRBD1
V: TRBV12-5
DNA: TGTGCTAGTGGTTTGGGGACAGGGGACCAAGAGACCCAGTACTTC
CDR3: CASGLGTGDQETQYF

length: 16
J: TRBJ2-3
size: .
D: .
V: TRBV5-4
DNA: TGTGCCAGCAGCTCCCCCGGACAAACCTCCACAGATACGCAGTATTTT
CDR3: CASSSPGQTSTDTQYF

length: 16
J: TRBJ1-2
size: .
D: TRBD1
V: TRBV4-3
DNA: TGCGCCAGCAGCCTGACCGGGACAGGGGGCGCGGGTGGCTACACCTTC
CDR3: CASSLTGTGGAGGYTF

length: 13
J: TRBJ2-3
size: .
D: TRBD2
V: TRBV10-3
DNA: TGTGCCATCACTAGCGGCCGCACAGATACGCAGTATTTT
CDR3: CAITSGRTDTQYF

length: 18
J: TRBJ2-3
size: once
D: .
V: TRBV6-6
DNA: TGTGCCAGCAGTCAGACCGCACTTACGAGGGGACTCACAGATACGCAGTATTTT
CDR3: CASSQTALTRGLTDTQYF

length: 15
J: TRBJ2-2
size: .
D: TRBD1
V: TRBV19
DNA: TGTGCCAGTAGTAGTAGGGGGCGGAACACCGGGGAGCTGTTTTTT
CDR3: CASSSRGRNTGELFF

length: 16
J: TRBJ1-5
size: .
D: TRBD1
V: TRBV19
DNA: TGTGCCAGTAGACCACAGGGGGTATATAGCAATCAGCCCCAGCATTTT
CDR3: CASRPQGVYSNQPQHF

length: 15
J: TRBJ2-7
size: .
D: TRBD2
V: TRBV5-1
DNA: TGCGCCAGCAGCTTGGGACTAGCGGGAACCGGCGAGCAGTACTTC
CDR3: CASSLGLAGTGEQYF

length: 14
J: TRBJ1-4
size: .
D: .
V: TRBV7-9
DNA: TGTGCCAGCAGCTTAGGCGGTATCGGCGAAAAACTGTTTTTT
CDR3: CASSLGGIGEKLFF

length: 22
J: TRBJ2-5
size: .
D: .
V: TRBV21-1
DNA: TGTGCCAGCAGCAAGCTCGACCATTTGACAGGGCCCACGACACTCGCCCAAGAGACCCAGTACTTC
CDR3: CASSKLDHLTGPTTLAQETQYF

length: 18
J: TRBJ2-3
size: .
D: TRBD2
V: TRBV10-3
DNA: TGTGCCATCACCTCGGGACTAGCGGGGTACTCTAGCACAGATACGCAGTATTTT
CDR3: CAITSGLAGYSSTDTQYF

length: 15
J: TRBJ2-3
size: .
D: TRBD2
V: TRBV25-1
DNA: TGTGCCAGCAGTGGGACTAGCCCGAGCACAGATACGCAGTATTTT
CDR3: CASSGTSPSTDTQYF

length: 15
J: TRBJ2-5
size: .
D: TRBD1
V: TRBV4-2
DNA: TGTGCCAGCAGCCAATGGGGACAGGGGGGGGAGACCCAGTACTTC
CDR3: CASSQWGQGGETQYF

length: 24
J: TRBJ2-4
size: .
D: TRBD1
V: TRBV6-6
DNA: TGTGCCAGCAGTCGGTGGGTTATCCAAGAGAGCCCTCGGGGACAGAGACTAGCCAAAAACATTCAGTACTTC
CDR3: CASSRWVIQESPRGQRLAKNIQYF

length: 14
J: TRBJ2-7
size: .
D: TRBD2
V: TRBV10-3
DNA: TGTGCCATCAGCTCAGCGGGAGAGGTGGGGGAGCAGTACTTC
CDR3: CAISSAGEVGEQYF

length: 16
J: TRBJ2-2
size: .
D: TRBD2
V: TRBV7-3
DNA: TGTGCCAGCAGCCGACTAGCGGGAGGGATAACCGGGGAGCTGTTTTTT
CDR3: CASSRLAGGITGELFF

length: 14
J: TRBJ1-2
size: few
D: TRBD1
V: TRBV7-3
DNA: TGTGCCAGCAGCTTATTGCCAGGGGGCTATGGCTACACCTTC
CDR3: CASSLLPGGYGYTF

length: 16
J: TRBJ1-4
size: .
D: .
V: TRBV6-5
DNA: TGTGCCAGCAGTTTAATTAAGAGGCGATCTAATGAAAAACTGTTTTTT
CDR3: CASSLIKRRSNEKLFF

length: 15
J: TRBJ1-3
size: .
D: .
V: TRBV7-2
DNA: TGTGCCAGCAGCTTAACTCAGGGATCTGGAAACACCATATATTTT
CDR3: CASSLTQGSGNTIYF

length: 14
J: TRBJ1-1
size: .
D: .
V: TRBV11-3
DNA: TGTGCCAGCAGCCCCGGGGGGGCGAACACTGAAGCTTTCTTT
CDR3: CASSPGGANTEAFF

length: 13
J: TRBJ1-2
size: .
D: .
V: TRBV10-1
DNA: TGCGCCAGCAGTCAGACAGGACCCCATGGCTACACCTTC
CDR3: CASSQTGPHGYTF

length: 15
J: TRBJ1-6
size: .
D: .
V: TRBV7-6
DNA: TGTGCCAGCAGTCCGGACAGCTCCTATAATTCACCCCTCCACTTT
CDR3: CASSPDSSYNSPLHF

length: 17
J: TRBJ2-2
size: .
D: .
V: TRBV7-9
DNA: TGTGCCAGCAGCTTAGTTTACGGGGGAACGGACACCGGGGAGCTGTTTTTT
CDR3: CASSLVYGGTDTGELFF

length: 14
J: TRBJ1-1
size: once
D: .
V: TRBV5-5
DNA: TGTGCCAGCAGCCCTGATCTACGGTACACTGAAGCTTTCTTT
CDR3: CASSPDLRYTEAFF

length: 16
J: TRBJ2-4
size: .
D: TRBD2
V: TRBV7-2
DNA: TGTGCCAGCAGCTTAGAACTAGCGGGAGCGGGAAACATTCAGTACTTC
CDR3: CASSLELAGAGNIQYF

length: 13
J: TRBJ1-1
size: .
D: .
V: TRBV30
DNA: TGTGCCTGGGACGACGGGGGAGGCACTGAAGCTTTCTTT
CDR3: CAWDDGGGTEAFF

length: 13
J: TRBJ2-2
size: .
D: .
V: TRBV29-1
DNA: TGCAGCGTTGGGGGGCACGCGGTCGGGGAGCTGTTTTTT
CDR3: CSVGGHAVGELFF

length: 15
J: TRBJ1-3
size: few
D: .
V: TRBV6-5
DNA: TGTGCCAGCAGCGGGGAGACCGGCTCTGGAAACACCATATATTTT
CDR3: CASSGETGSGNTIYF

length: 15
J: TRBJ2-5
size: .
D: .
V: TRBV11-3
DNA: TGTGCCAGCAGCTTAGATGGGGCAGCCCAAGAGACCCAGTACTTC
CDR3: CASSLDGAAQETQYF

length: 15
J: TRBJ1-5
size: .
D: .
V: TRBV27
DNA: TGTGCCAGCAGTTTAAGGGGAACCCTGGATCAGCCCCAGCATTTT
CDR3: CASSLRGTLDQPQHF

length: 14
J: TRBJ2-2
size: .
D: TRBD1
V: TRBV5-1
DNA: TGCGCCAGCAGCGCCGGGACAGGAAGCCGGGAGCTGTTTTTT
CDR3: CASSAGTGSRELFF

length: 13
J: TRBJ2-1
size: .
D: TRBD2
V: TRBV5-6
DNA: TGTGCCAGCAGCTTCTACCTAGCGGGTGAGCAGTTCTTC
CDR3: CASSFYLAGEQFF

length: 13
J: TRBJ1-2
size: .
D: .
V: TRBV6-5
DNA: TGTGCCAGCAGCCAATCCGGGTCCTATGGCTACACCTTC
CDR3: CASSQSGSYGYTF

length: 15
J: TRBJ1-1
size: .
D: TRBD1
V: TRBV7-9
DNA: TGTGCCAGCAGCATACCAACAGGGGGCAGCGCTGAAGCTTTCTTT
CDR3: CASSIPTGGSAEAFF

length: 12
J: TRBJ2-1
size: .
D: .
V: TRBV19
DNA: TGTGCCACTAAAAGAGGGTACAATGAGCAGTTCTTC
CDR3: CATKRGYNEQFF

length: 17
J: TRBJ2-5
size: .
D: TRBD2
V: TRBV27
DNA: TGTGCCAGCAGTTTGTCTCCGGCTAGCGGGAATAAAGAGACCCAGTACTTC
CDR3: CASSLSPASGNKETQYF

length: 14
J: TRBJ1-2
size: .
D: .
V: TRBV18
DNA: TGTGCCAGCTCACCATCCCGGGAAAACTATGGCTACACCTTC
CDR3: CASSPSRENYGYTF

length: 15
J: TRBJ2-1
size: .
D: TRBD2
V: TRBV7-3
DNA: TGTGCCAGCAGCTTAGGACTAGCCCCCGGTGGGGAGCAGTTCTTC
CDR3: CASSLGLAPGGEQFF

length: 14
J: TRBJ2-1
size: .
D: TRBD1
V: TRBV7-2
DNA: TGTGCCAGCAGCGTCGACAGGGGGCGAGATGAGCAGTTCTTC
CDR3: CASSVDRGRDEQFF

length: 13
J: TRBJ2-7
size: .
D: .
V: TRBV6-2/TRBV6-3
DNA: TGTGCCAGCAGCTTTACAGAATCCTACGAGCAGTACTTC
CDR3: CASSFTESYEQYF

length: 18
J: TRBJ2-1
size: .
D: TRBD2
V: TRBV4-1
DNA: TGCGCCAGCAGCCAAGAATCCTTGACTAGCGGGAGACCTCGTGAGCAGTTCTTC
CDR3: CASSQESLTSGRPREQFF

length: 13
J: TRBJ2-2
size: .
D: .
V: TRBV7-3
DNA: TGTGCCAGCAGCTCTTCAGGGTCCGGGGAGCTGTTTTTT
CDR3: CASSSSGSGELFF

length: 16
J: TRBJ2-3
size: .
D: TRBD2
V: TRBV7-3
DNA: TGTGCCAGCAGCTTAGGACTAGCGGCTAGCACAGATACGCAGTATTTT
CDR3: CASSLGLAASTDTQYF

length: 13
J: TRBJ1-4
size: .
D: TRBD1
V: TRBV7-9
DNA: TGTGCCAGCAGCTTGACAGGGAATGAAAAACTGTTTTTT
CDR3: CASSLTGNEKLFF

length: 16
J: TRBJ1-2
size: .
D: TRBD1
V: TRBV4-2
DNA: TGTGCCAGCAGCCACCCCCGCGGGACAGGGACCTATGGCTACACCTTC
CDR3: CASSHPRGTGTYGYTF

length: 16
J: TRBJ2-3
size: .
D: TRBD1
V: TRBV24-1
DNA: TGTGCCACCAGTGATAGACAGGGGGACAGCACAGATACGCAGTATTTT
CDR3: CATSDRQGDSTDTQYF

length: 14
J: TRBJ2-1
size: .
D: .
V: TRBV14
DNA: TGTGCCAGCAGTGGGCCGGTCAGTAGCGATGAGCAGTTCTTC
CDR3: CASSGPVSSDEQFF